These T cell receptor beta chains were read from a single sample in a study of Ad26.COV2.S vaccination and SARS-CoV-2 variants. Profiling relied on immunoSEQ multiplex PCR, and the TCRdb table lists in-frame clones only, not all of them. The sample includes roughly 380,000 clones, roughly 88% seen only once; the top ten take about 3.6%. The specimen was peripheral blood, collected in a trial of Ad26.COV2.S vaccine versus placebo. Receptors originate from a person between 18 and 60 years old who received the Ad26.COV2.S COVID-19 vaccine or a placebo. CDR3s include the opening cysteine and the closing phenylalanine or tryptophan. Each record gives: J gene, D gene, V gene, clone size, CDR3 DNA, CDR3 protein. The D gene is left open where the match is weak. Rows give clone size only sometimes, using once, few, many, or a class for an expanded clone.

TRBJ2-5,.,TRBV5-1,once,TGCGCCACCAGTACGGGACGGCTTCTGCAAGAGACCCAGTACTTC,CATSTGRLLQETQYF
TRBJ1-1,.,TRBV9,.,TGTGCCAGCAGCGTAGCTACAGGTTGGGACACTGAAGCTTTCTTT,CASSVATGWDTEAFF
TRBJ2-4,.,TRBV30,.,TGTGCCTGGCACGACAGGTCCAAAAACATTCAGTACTTC,CAWHDRSKNIQYF
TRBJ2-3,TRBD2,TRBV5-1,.,TGCGCCAGCAGCTTAGCTACAAGCGGGGGTCTGGGAGATACGCAGTATTTT,CASSLATSGGLGDTQYF
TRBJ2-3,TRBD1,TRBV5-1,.,TGCGCCAGCAGCTCACAGGGGGACAACACAGATACGCAGTATTTT,CASSSQGDNTDTQYF
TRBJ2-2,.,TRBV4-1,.,TGCGCCAGCAGCCACCCACTAGACACCGGGGAGCTGTTTTTT,CASSHPLDTGELFF
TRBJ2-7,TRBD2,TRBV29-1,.,TGCAGCGTGTCCGGGACTAGCGGGGCGCCCACTGGGAGGGAGCAGTACTTC,CSVSGTSGAPTGREQYF
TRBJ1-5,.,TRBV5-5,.,TGTGCCAGCAGCTTGGAGAGCCATCCGCCCGGAGCCCAGCATTTT,CASSLESHPPGAQHF
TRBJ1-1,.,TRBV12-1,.,.,CASSFVGRGTEAFF
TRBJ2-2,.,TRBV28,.,TGTGCCAGCAGATTTACTCGTCGGGACGGGGAGCTGTTTTTT,CASRFTRRDGELFF
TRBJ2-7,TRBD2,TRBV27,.,TGTGCCAGCACCCGCGGGGGCGAGCAGTACTTC,CASTRGGEQYF
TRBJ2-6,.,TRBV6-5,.,TGTGCCAGCAGCCTCGGTCCTTCTGGGGCCAACGTCCTGACTTTC,CASSLGPSGANVLTF
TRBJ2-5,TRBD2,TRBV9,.,TGTGCCAGCAGCGTAGAGGCAGGGCGGGGGGACCAAGAGACCCAGTACTTC,CASSVEAGRGDQETQYF
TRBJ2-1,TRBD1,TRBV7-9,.,TGTGCCAGCAGCCAAGGGACAGATTACGATGAGCAGTTCTTC,CASSQGTDYDEQFF
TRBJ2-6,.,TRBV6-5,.,TGTGCCAGCCGACTGAGCTCTGGGGCCAACGTCCTGACTTTC,CASRLSSGANVLTF
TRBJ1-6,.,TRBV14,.,TGTGCCAGCAGCCAACCAGGGGAGAGGTCACCCCTCCACTTT,CASSQPGERSPLHF
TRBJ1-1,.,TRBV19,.,TGTGCCAGTAGTATGGCAGTTACTATGAACACTGAAGCTTTCTTT,CASSMAVTMNTEAFF
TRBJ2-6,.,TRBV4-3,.,TGCGCCAGCAGCCAAGTGAGTGGTGTCGGGGCCAACGTCCTGACTTTC,CASSQVSGVGANVLTF
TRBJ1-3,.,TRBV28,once,TGTGCCAGCAGTTCCTCATTAACTACAGGGAACACCATATATTTT,CASSSSLTTGNTIYF
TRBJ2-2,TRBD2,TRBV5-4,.,TGTGCCAGCAGCTTGGCTGCGGGGGTCAGCACCGGGGAGCTGTTTTTT,CASSLAAGVSTGELFF
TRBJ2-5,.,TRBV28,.,TGTGCCAGCAGTTTAGAGGGCGAGGAGACCCAGTACTTC,CASSLEGEETQYF
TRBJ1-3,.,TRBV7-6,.,TGTGCCAGCAGCTTAGATCGCCGGGACTCATGGAGCTCTGGAAACACCATATATTTT,CASSLDRRDSWSSGNTIYF
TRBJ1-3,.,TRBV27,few,TGTGCCAGCAGTTTATCTCTCGACTCTGGAAACACCATATATTTT,CASSLSLDSGNTIYF
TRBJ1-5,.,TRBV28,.,TGTGCCAGCAGTTTACAGGCTGTAGGCAATCAGCCCCAGCATTTT,CASSLQAVGNQPQHF
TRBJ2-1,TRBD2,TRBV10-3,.,TGTGCCATCAGTGACTCGGGGGGAGGCAATGAGCAGTTCTTC,CAISDSGGGNEQFF
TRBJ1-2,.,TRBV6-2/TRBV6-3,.,TGTGCCAGCAGTTATTTTGGGGGAAACTATGGCTACACCTTC,CASSYFGGNYGYTF
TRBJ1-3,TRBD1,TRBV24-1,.,TGTGCCACCAGTGACCCGGGACAGGGGAACGGAAACACCATATATTTT,CATSDPGQGNGNTIYF
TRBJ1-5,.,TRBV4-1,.,TGCGCCAGCAGTCGCACCGGGACAAATAGCAATCAGCCCCAGCATTTT,CASSRTGTNSNQPQHF
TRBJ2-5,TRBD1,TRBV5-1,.,TGCGCCAGCAGCTTGTCCGGGACAGAATGGAGGGAGACCCAGTACTTC,CASSLSGTEWRETQYF
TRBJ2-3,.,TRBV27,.,TGTGCCAGCAGTTTATCCCCCTCGGGAAGCACAGATACGCAGTATTTT,CASSLSPSGSTDTQYF
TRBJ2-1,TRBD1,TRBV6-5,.,TGTGCCAGCTTTTCCCGGGACAGGTCGTACAATGAGCAGTTCTTC,CASFSRDRSYNEQFF
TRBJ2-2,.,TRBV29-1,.,TGCAGCGTTCTGGAGCAGGGGATAAACACCGGGGAGCTGTTTTTT,CSVLEQGINTGELFF
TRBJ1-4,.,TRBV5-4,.,TGTGCCAGCAGCTTGGGTGAAAAACTGTTTTTT,CASSLGEKLFF
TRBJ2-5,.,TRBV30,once,TGTGCCTGGGAAACGGGAGTAGCGGTCGGGACCCAGTACTTC,CAWETGVAVGTQYF
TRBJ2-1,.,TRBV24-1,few,TGTGCCACCGGGGGGGCGGTAAATGAGCAGTTCTTC,CATGGAVNEQFF
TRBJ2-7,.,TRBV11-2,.,TGTGCCAGCAGCCGGTCAGTGGGGGGAGATGGGTACGAGCAGTACTTC,CASSRSVGGDGYEQYF
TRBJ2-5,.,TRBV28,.,TGTGCCAGCAGCCCTACCCGACATGCTGGGGTGACCCAGTACTTC,CASSPTRHAGVTQYF
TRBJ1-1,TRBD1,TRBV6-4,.,TGTGCCAGCCCGAAAGGACAGGCGACCATGATGAACACTGAAGCTTTCTTT,CASPKGQATMMNTEAFF
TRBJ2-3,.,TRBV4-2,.,TGTGCCAGCAGCCCCCCGGGAATAGGAAAAGATACGCAGTATTTT,CASSPPGIGKDTQYF
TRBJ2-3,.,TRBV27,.,TGTGCCAGCAGCTTTGGACCCGTGGGGGATACGCAGTATTTT,CASSFGPVGDTQYF
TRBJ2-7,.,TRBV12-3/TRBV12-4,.,TGTGCCAGCAGTCCTGGGACGTCCTACGAGCAGTACTTC,CASSPGTSYEQYF
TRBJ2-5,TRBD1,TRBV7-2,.,TGTGCCAGCAGCTTGGGACAGGGGATACAAGAGACCCAGTACTTC,CASSLGQGIQETQYF
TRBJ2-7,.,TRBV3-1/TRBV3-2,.,TGTGCCAGCAGCCAGGGATCTACCCTTTCCTACGAGCAGTACTTC,CASSQGSTLSYEQYF
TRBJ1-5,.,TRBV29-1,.,TGCAGCGTTCAACAGGGCTCGGGTCAGCCCCAGCATTTT,CSVQQGSGQPQHF
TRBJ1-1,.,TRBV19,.,TGTGCCAGTAGTATTGTTGGGACGGCTTTCTTT,CASSIVGTAFF
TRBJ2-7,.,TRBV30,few,TGTGCCTGGAGGAGCATAGACGAGCAGTACTTC,CAWRSIDEQYF
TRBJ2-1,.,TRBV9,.,TGTGCCAGCAGCATTGGAGGGGACTACAATGAGCAGTTCTTC,CASSIGGDYNEQFF
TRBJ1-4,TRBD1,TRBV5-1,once,TGCGCCAGCAGCTTGGCGGCAGGGGGGGTTGAAAAACTGTTTTTT,CASSLAAGGVEKLFF
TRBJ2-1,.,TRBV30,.,TGTGCCTGGATAGGCGGGGTGAACTATGAGCAGTTCTTC,CAWIGGVNYEQFF
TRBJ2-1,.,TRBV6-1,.,TGTGCCAGCAGTGAAGCGGCGGGGGCCCTCCTGTCCTACAATGAGCAGTTCTTC,CASSEAAGALLSYNEQFF